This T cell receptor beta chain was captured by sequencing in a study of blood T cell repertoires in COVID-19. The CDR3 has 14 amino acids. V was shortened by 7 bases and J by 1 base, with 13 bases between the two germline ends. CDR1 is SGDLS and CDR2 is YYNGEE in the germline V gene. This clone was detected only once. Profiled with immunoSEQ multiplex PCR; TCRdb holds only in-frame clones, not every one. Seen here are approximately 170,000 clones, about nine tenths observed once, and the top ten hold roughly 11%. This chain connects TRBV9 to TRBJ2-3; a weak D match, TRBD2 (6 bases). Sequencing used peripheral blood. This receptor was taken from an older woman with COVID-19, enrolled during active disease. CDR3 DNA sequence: TGTGCCAGCTCTCGGGACTCCCGCACAGATACGCAGTATTTT. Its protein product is CASSRDSRTDTQYF.